This T cell receptor beta chain was retrieved from a study of metastatic and nonmetastatic thyroid tumors. Across the study: Malignant and benign thyroid patients had repertoires compared in peripheral blood and tumor or nodule tissue. Study results and limitations: In blood and tumor, TCR beta diversity was reportedly significantly higher in malignant thyroid tumors than in benign nodules.

Source study methods: Across clinicopathological groups, CDR3 differences served as the basis for building a distant-metastasis classifier for papillary thyroid cancer. TCRdb re-called clones from the PCR reads using MiXCR. These V and J calls rely on TCRdb rather than the paper's analysis. The sample has more than 30,000 clones, 15% to 20% seen once. The CDR3 contains 14 residues. With V trimmed by 6 bases and J by 4 bases, 8 bases remained unmatched. The germline V gene encodes CDR1 MNHEY and CDR2 SMNVEV (reference sequence). Comments on this clone: Its antigen is not identified.

Every patient underwent thyroid surgery untreated. Input material: blood. The TCR originated in a female donor with papillary thyroid cancer or a benign thyroid nodule (not recorded which). Some clones in this sample may be carry-over from other donors' samples. The V gene is TRBV27, the J gene TRBJ1-2; 7 positions match TRBD1. The CDR3 loop is CASRDYRGFYGYTF. The CDR3 DNA reads TGTGCCAGCAGGGACTACAGGGGCTTCTATGGCTACACCTTC.